This T cell receptor (beta chain) emerged from a study of blood T cells in healthy people across ages. Combining a sample-barcoded 5' primer with a J-beta primer mix, a second PCR ran for about 7 to 12 cycles. Every individual sample yielded 2.5 million or more paired-end reads (each containing CDR3). MiXCR, run by TCRdb on the 5' RACE reads, gives a single entry per CDR3 protein. Among roughly 1,100,000 distinct CDR3 sequences listed, roughly a quarter were seen once. Study outcomes and limitations: Greater diversity and more naive CD4+ cells were seen in long-lived donors than in aged donors.

Only a few counts were recorded for this clonotype. Antigen: not known. CDR1 SQVTM and CDR2 ANQGSEA come from the germline V gene. V was cut by 4 bases and J by 6 bases, with 15 bases left in between. The length of the CDR3 is 13 residues. The same specimen was also included in a second study, on T cells of mothers and their children. From that study: Reads obtained per mother exceeded 9.5 million TCR beta CDR3 reads, with 3 million to 3.5 million obtained per child. Overlap in related mother-child pairs always slightly exceeded unrelated pairs, never significantly.

The source material was blood. This TCR derives from a girl aged 2 to 10 in good health. This rearrangement joins TRBV29-1 to TRBJ1-1; tentative D call: TRBD1 (5 bases). CDR3 loop: CSVGGVLAAEAFF. CDR3 bases: TGCAGCGTTGGGGGCGTACTCGCCGCTGAAGCTTTCTTT. Together with reference TRBV29-1 and TRBJ1-1, the CDR3 gives the full variable domain: SAVISQKPSRDICQRGTSLTIQCQVDSQVTMMFWYRQQPGQSLTLIATANQGSEATYESGFVIDKFPISRPNLTFSTLTVSNMSPEDSSIYLCSVGGVLAAEAFFGQGTRLTVV.